This T cell receptor beta chain was observed in a study of control samples from healthy donors and cancer patients (TCRdb year 2020). A note on this clone: The antigen it binds to is not known. No base-level quality is on record; no much larger clone is a single base apart.

Trimming removed 5 bases from V and 2 bases from J, leaving 7 bases between the germline ends. CDR1 and CDR2 were assigned from the germline V gene as ENHRY and SYGVKD. Inclusive of the bounding cysteine and phenylalanine, the CDR3 is 12 residues long. Of all the DNA, just the CDR3 is kept, 36 bases in frame from base 1. Library construction relied on the immunoSEQ multiplex PCR assay. As stored in TCRdb, this immuneACCESS dataset retains in-frame rearrangements with V and J assigned. A fraction of the clones does not appear; measured against another copy, unresolved V genes explain less than half of the discrepancy, and the remainder lacks a known reason. This sample is represented by 200,000 or so clones; about 90% of them were singletons. Over 1.5% of the sample is in the top ten clones.

This sequence originates from a man aged 25-45 years in good health. Sequenced material: blood. The chain is made from TRBV10-3 and TRBJ2-7; the D gene may be TRBD1 or TRBD2, since each aligns over 5 bases. Here the CDR3 is given as CAISMGAYEQYF. Read as DNA, the sequence is TGTGCCATCAGTATGGGGGCCTACGAGCAGTACTTC.